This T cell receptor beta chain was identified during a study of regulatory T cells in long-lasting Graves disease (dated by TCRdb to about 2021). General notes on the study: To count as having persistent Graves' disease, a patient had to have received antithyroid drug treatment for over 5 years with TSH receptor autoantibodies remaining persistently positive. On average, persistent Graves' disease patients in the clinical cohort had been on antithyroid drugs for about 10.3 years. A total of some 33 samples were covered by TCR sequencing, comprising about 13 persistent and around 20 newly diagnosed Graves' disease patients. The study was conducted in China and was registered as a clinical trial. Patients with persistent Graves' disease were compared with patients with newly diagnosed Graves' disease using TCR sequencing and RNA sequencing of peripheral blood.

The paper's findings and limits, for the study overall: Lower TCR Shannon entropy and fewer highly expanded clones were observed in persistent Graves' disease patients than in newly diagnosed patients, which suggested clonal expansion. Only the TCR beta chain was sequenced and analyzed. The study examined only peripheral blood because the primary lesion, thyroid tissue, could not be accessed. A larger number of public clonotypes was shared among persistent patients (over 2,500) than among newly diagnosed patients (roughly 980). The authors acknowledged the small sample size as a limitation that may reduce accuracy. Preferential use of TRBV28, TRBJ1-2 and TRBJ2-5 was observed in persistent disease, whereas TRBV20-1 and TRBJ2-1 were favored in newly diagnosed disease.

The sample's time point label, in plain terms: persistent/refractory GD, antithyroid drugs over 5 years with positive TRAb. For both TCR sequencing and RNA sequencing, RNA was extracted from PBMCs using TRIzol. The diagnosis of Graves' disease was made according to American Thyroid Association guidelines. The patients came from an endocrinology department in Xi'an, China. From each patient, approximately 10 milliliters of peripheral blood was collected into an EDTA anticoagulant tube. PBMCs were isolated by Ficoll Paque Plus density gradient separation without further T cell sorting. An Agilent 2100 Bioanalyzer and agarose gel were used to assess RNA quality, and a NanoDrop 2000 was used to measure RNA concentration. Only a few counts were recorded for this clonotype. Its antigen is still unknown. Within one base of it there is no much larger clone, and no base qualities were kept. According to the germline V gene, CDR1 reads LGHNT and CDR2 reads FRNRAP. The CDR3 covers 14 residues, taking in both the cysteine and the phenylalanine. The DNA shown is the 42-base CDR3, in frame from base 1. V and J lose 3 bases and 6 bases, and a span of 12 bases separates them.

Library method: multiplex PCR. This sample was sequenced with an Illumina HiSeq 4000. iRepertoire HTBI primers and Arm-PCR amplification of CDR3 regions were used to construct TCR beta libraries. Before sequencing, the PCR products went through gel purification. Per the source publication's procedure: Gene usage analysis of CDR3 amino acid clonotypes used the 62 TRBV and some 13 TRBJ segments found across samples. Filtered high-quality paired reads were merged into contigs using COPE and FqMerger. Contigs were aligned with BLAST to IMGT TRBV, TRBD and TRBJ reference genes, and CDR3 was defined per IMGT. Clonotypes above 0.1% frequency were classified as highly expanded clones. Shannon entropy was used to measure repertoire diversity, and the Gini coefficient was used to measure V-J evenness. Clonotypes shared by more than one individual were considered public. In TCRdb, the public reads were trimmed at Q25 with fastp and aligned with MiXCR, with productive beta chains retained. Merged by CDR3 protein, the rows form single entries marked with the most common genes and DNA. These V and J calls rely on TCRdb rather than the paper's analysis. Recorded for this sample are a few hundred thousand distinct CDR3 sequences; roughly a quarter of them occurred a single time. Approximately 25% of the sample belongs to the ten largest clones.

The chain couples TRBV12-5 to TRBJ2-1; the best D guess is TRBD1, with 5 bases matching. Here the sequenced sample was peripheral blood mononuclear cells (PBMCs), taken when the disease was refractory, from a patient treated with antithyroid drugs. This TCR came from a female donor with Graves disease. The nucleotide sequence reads TGTGCTAGTGGTTTTGGTGACAGCCCCAATGAGCAGTTCTTC. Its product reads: CASGFGDSPNEQFF.